A single sample gave rise to the 2 T cell receptor beta chains below, sequenced in a study of shared clonotypes between healthy human individuals. Only in-frame clones appear in the TCRdb table, and some are missing; sequencing was by immunoSEQ multiplex PCR. The data contain approximately 2,000,000 clones, about nine tenths of them singletons. The sample comprised naive CD4+ T cells from PBMCs. Regarding subset: CD45RA+ positively selected. The receptors shown here come from a man younger than 35 in good health. Some clones in this sample may be carry-over from other donors' samples.

The J gene is TRBJ2-1, the V gene TRBV5-4; maybe TRBD2 (5 bases). V shed 0 bases and J shed 2 bases, with 12 bases lying between them. CDR1 is SGHNT and CDR2 is YYREEE in the germline V gene (reference sequence). The CDR3 sequence is 16 residues long. CDR3 sequence: CASSLVFSATYNEQFF. CDR3 nucleotide sequence: TGTGCCAGCAGCTTGGTGTTTAGCGCAACCTACAATGAGCAGTTCTTC. Full variable domain (missing parts from reference TRBV5-4 and TRBJ2-1): ETGVTQSPTHLIKTRGQQVTLRCSSQSGHNTVSWYQQALGQGPQFIFQYYREEENGRGNFPPRFSGLQFPNYSSELNVNALELDDSALYLCASSLVFSATYNEQFFGPGTRLTVL.

As concerns this clone: The sample holds other DNA sequences that translate to the same CDR3. CDR3 bases: TGTGCCAGCAGTTTTAGCAGGAGCTCCTACAATGAGCAGTTCTTC. Protein product: CASSFSRSSYNEQFF. The chain combines TRBV28 with TRBJ2-1; unclear D gene. Looked up from germline, CDR1 is MDHEN and CDR2 is SYDVKM. Trimming cost V 3 bases and J 0 bases, with 9 bases left between them. The CDR3 consists of 15 residues.